Presented here are 5 T cell receptor beta chains from one specimen sequenced in a study of beta chain features in type 1 diabetes. As every portion of the isolated RNA was reverse transcribed, the sequencing read expressed TCRB transcripts. Profiled with immunoSEQ multiplex PCR; TCRdb holds only in-frame clones, not every one. The profile shows some 230,000 clones, about 9.3% of them singletons. Sequencing used naive CD4+ T cells from blood. These receptors were collected from a woman between 18 and 30 years old in good health.

This clone has just a few counts. The chain links TRBV5-1 to TRBJ2-1, with 8 bases lining up with TRBD2. The V gene's germline CDR1 is SGHRS and CDR2 YFSETQ. The CDR3 contains 16 residues. V lost 1 base, J lost 9 bases, and 12 bases stayed unmatched. The CDR3 DNA is TGCGCCAGCAGCTTGTTAGCGGGAAACCCCCCGGTTGAGCAGTTCTTC. Its translation: CASSLLAGNPPVEQFF.

The rearrangement uses TRBV29-1 and TRBJ2-1, with D unclear. V lost 4 bases and J lost 10, with 8 bases in between. Germline assignment: CDR1 SQVTM and CDR2 ANQGSEA. The CDR3 extends over 10 amino acids. CDR3 loop: CSVGVNEQFF. The CDR3 nucleotides are TGCAGCGTTGGAGTGAACGAGCAGTTCTTC.

V and J are TRBV15 and TRBJ2-2; D is possibly TRBD1 (5 bases). V lost 0 bases and J 3 bases, leaving 8 bases between the germline ends. This CDR3 region has 15 residues. Germline V gene sequence: CDR1 LNHNV, CDR2 YYDKDF (reference sequence). The CDR3 region is CATSRDRAYTGELFF. CDR3 DNA: TGTGCCACCAGCAGAGACAGGGCCTACACCGGGGAGCTGTTTTTT.

This clone was picked up a small number of times. The rearrangement joins TRBV11-2 to TRBJ2-7; 15 positions match TRBD2. The CDR3 totals 18 residues. Per germline, CDR1 SGHAT and CDR2 FQNNGV. V lost 5 bases, J lost 0 bases, and 8 bases stayed unmatched. The CDR3 coding sequence is TGTGCCAGCAGCGGTGGGACTAGCGGGAGGCCCAGCTCCTACGAGCAGTACTTC. As protein: CASSGGTSGRPSSYEQYF.

This clone turned up a few times. The V gene is TRBV7-3, the J gene TRBJ2-1; D perhaps matches TRBD2 (7 bases). There are 16 residues in the CDR3. Germline CDR1 is SGHTA and CDR2 is FQGTGA. The ends were cut back, 4 bases at V and 6 bases at J, with 19 bases in the middle. In nucleotides, the CDR3 is TGTGCCAGCAGCTCCGCTGTGGGGGGGCAATTCAATGAGCAGTTCTTC. Amino acid sequence: CASSSAVGGQFNEQFF.